This is a list of T cell receptor beta chains from one sample in a study of shared clonotypes between healthy human individuals. The method was immunoSEQ multiplex PCR; TCRdb's version includes in-frame clones alone and lacks a portion of them. The sample includes around 2,000,000 clones, about 95% of them seen just once. What was sequenced was naive CD8+ T cells sorted from blood. All receptors derive from a man aged 18 to 29 in good health. CDR3s include the opening cysteine and the closing phenylalanine or tryptophan. D genes are given only for firm matches. Clone size is not always given. Where it is, it says once, few, many or a class for expanded clones.

cdr3_nt	cdr3_aa	v_call	clone_size	j_call	d_call
TGTGCCAGCAGCGTAGATCAAGGTGAGCAGTTCTTC	CASSVDQGEQFF	TRBV9	-	TRBJ2-1	-
TGCGCCAGCAGCCCTCTTTTCGGGGGGGCTTATGAGCAGTTCTTC	CASSPLFGGAYEQFF	TRBV4-1	-	TRBJ2-1	TRBD2
TGTGCCAGCAGCGAGTCAGAAAACTATGGCTACACCTTC	CASSESENYGYTF	TRBV9	-	TRBJ1-2	-
TGTGCCAGCAGGTTCCTGGGGGTAGCAACAGATACGCAGTATTTT	CASRFLGVATDTQYF	TRBV7-9	-	TRBJ2-3	-
TGTGCCAGCAGCCCCTCGAGCTCCTACGAGCAGTACTTC	CASSPSSSYEQYF	TRBV9	once	TRBJ2-7	-
TGTGCCAGCAGCGTAGCGGCCGGGACAGGGTCCTACGAGCAGTACTTC	CASSVAAGTGSYEQYF	TRBV9	-	TRBJ2-7	TRBD1
TGTGCCAGCAGTTACGCCGAAACAGGGGATGGCTACACCTTC	CASSYAETGDGYTF	TRBV6-5	-	TRBJ1-2	TRBD1
TGTGCCAGCAGCCCCGCGCAAGAGTACGAGCAGTACTTC	CASSPAQEYEQYF	TRBV11-2	-	TRBJ2-7	-
TGTGCCAGCAGCTCCCCGACTAGCGGGGCAGGGGATACGCAGTATTTT	CASSSPTSGAGDTQYF	TRBV7-9	-	TRBJ2-3	TRBD2
TGCGCCAGCAGCTGGACAGATAATGAGCAGTTCTTC	CASSWTDNEQFF	TRBV5-1	-	TRBJ2-1	-
TGTGCCAGCAGCGTATATGGCCGGTCCACAGATACGCAGTATTTT	CASSVYGRSTDTQYF	TRBV9	-	TRBJ2-3	-
TGCGCCAGCAGCCAACCGAAGAGGAGGAACCCTTCTACATACGAGCAGTACTTC	CASSQPKRRNPSTYEQYF	TRBV4-1	-	TRBJ2-7	-
TGCGCCAGCAGCCCTCCGACAGATTTCTATGGCTACACCTTC	CASSPPTDFYGYTF	TRBV4-1	-	TRBJ1-2	-
TGTGCCAGCAGCTTGGCGGGGGGCTTGGGGCAGTTCTTC	CASSLAGGLGQFF	TRBV5-4	-	TRBJ2-1	-
TGTGCCAGCAGCTTAGAAAGTGCCGCCTACAATGAGCAGTTCTTC	CASSLESAAYNEQFF	TRBV7-6	-	TRBJ2-1	-
TGCGCCAGCAGCCACGTAGCGGGGGGGCTATACAATGAGCAGTTCTTC	CASSHVAGGLYNEQFF	TRBV4-1	-	TRBJ2-1	TRBD2
TGTGCCAGCAGCCTCGGACTAGCGGGGTTGTACGAGCAGTACTTC	CASSLGLAGLYEQYF	TRBV7-2	-	TRBJ2-7	TRBD2
TGTGCCAGCAGTGAATTCGGACTAGCCAACACCGGGGAGCTGTTTTTT	CASSEFGLANTGELFF	TRBV6-1	-	TRBJ2-2	TRBD2
TGTGCCAGCAGTTTTACAGGGACTGAAGCTTTCTTT	CASSFTGTEAFF	TRBV13	-	TRBJ1-1	-
TGTGCCAGCAGCGCGGAGGCGTCGGCCTACAATGAGCAGTTCTTC	CASSAEASAYNEQFF	TRBV7-8	-	TRBJ2-1	-
TGTGCCAGCACCTCCCCGCCTCGAGGGTTT	CASTSPPRGF	TRBV6-6	-	TRBJ2-2	-
TGTGCCAGCATGTGGGGGGCGTCCCAAGAGACCCAGTACTTC	CASMWGASQETQYF	TRBV5-6	-	TRBJ2-5	-
TGTGCCAGTAACGGACGGTGGACCGGGGAGCTGTTTTTT	CASNGRWTGELFF	TRBV19	few	TRBJ2-2	-
TGTGCCAGCAGCCATGGTCCGGGAAGATTCTCCTACGAGCAGTACTTC	CASSHGPGRFSYEQYF	TRBV14	once	TRBJ2-7	-
TGTGCCAGCAGCGTAGATTCGGGAGGGTCCTACGAGCAGTACTTC	CASSVDSGGSYEQYF	TRBV9	-	TRBJ2-7	TRBD2
TGTGCCAGCAGTTTTTCCCAATTCATATCTTATGGCTACACCTTC	CASSFSQFISYGYTF	TRBV28	-	TRBJ1-2	-
TGTGCCAGCAGTTTACTAGCGGAGGGCTACAATGAGCAGTTCTTC	CASSLLAEGYNEQFF	TRBV6-5	once	TRBJ2-1	TRBD2
TGTGCCAGCAGGGAGGATACGCAGTATTTT	CASREDTQYF	TRBV5-8	-	TRBJ2-3	-
TGCGCCAGCAGCCAAGATCTAGAAGTGGGAAATGAGCAGTTCTTC	CASSQDLEVGNEQFF	TRBV4-3	-	TRBJ2-1	-
TGTGCCAGCAGTACGTGGGGAAACGAAAAACTGTTTTTT	CASSTWGNEKLFF	TRBV27	-	TRBJ1-4	-
TGTGCCAGCAGTTCCCGACAGGGGGCTATCTACAATGAGCAGTTCTTC	CASSSRQGAIYNEQFF	TRBV6-5	-	TRBJ2-1	TRBD1
TGTGCCAGTAGTATAAGTCTAGCGGGGTACAATGAGCAGTTCTTC	CASSISLAGYNEQFF	TRBV19	-	TRBJ2-1	TRBD2
TGTGCCAGCTCACCACGACTACAGGGGGGGACAGATACGCAGTATTTT	CASSPRLQGGTDTQYF	TRBV18	-	TRBJ2-3	-
TGTGCCAGCAGTTATGGTGGGGGGTATGGCACCGGGGAGCTGTTTTTT	CASSYGGGYGTGELFF	TRBV27	once	TRBJ2-2	-
TGTGCCAGCAGTTTATCGGCTGACTCCTACGAGCAGTACTTC	CASSLSADSYEQYF	TRBV27	-	TRBJ2-7	-
TGTGCCAGCAGCTTAGGGTGGGGATACACTGAAGCTTTCTTT	CASSLGWGYTEAFF	TRBV7-9	-	TRBJ1-1	-
TGTGCCAGCAGTCCGCTAGTGGGACAGGGAGTTTATGGCTACACCTTC	CASSPLVGQGVYGYTF	TRBV27	-	TRBJ1-2	TRBD1
TGTGCCAGCAGCGGAACTTTAGGGCGGGACGAGCAGTACTTC	CASSGTLGRDEQYF	TRBV11-2	-	TRBJ2-7	-
TGCGCCAGCAGCCAAGATGGGTCCTTCGGGACTGAAGCTTTCTTT	CASSQDGSFGTEAFF	TRBV4-1	-	TRBJ1-1	-
TGTGCCAGCAGCCTGGCAGGGGGCTCCTACGAGCAGTACTTC	CASSLAGGSYEQYF	TRBV9	once	TRBJ2-7	TRBD1
TGTGCCTGGGTACCCGGGACAGGGGAATTGGTGGGGCAGTTCTTC	CAWVPGTGELVGQFF	TRBV30	once	TRBJ2-1	TRBD1
TGTGCCAGTACCCTGGACGGGGAACACTATGGCTACACCTTC	CASTLDGEHYGYTF	TRBV19	-	TRBJ1-2	-
TGTGCCAGCAGCGAGGGGGACAGGGGAGAGACCCAGTACTTC	CASSEGDRGETQYF	TRBV9	-	TRBJ2-5	TRBD1
TGTGCCAGCAGTTTAGCCCCTAGGTATGAGCAGTTCTTC	CASSLAPRYEQFF	TRBV27	-	TRBJ2-1	-
TGTGCCAGCAGCTCCCATCAGGGATCCGCCTACGAGCAGTACTTC	CASSSHQGSAYEQYF	TRBV11-3	-	TRBJ2-7	-
TGCGCCAGCAGCTTACTAGCAGCCGACAATGAGCAGTTCTTC	CASSLLAADNEQFF	TRBV5-1	-	TRBJ2-1	-
TGTGCCAGCAGCCTCCACAGGGGATACTCTGGAAACACCATATATTTT	CASSLHRGYSGNTIYF	TRBV11-2	-	TRBJ1-3	TRBD1
TGTGCCAGCAGCTACGTTTTAGCGGGCCCAAGCTCCTACAATGAGCAGTTCTTC	CASSYVLAGPSSYNEQFF	TRBV7-6	-	TRBJ2-1	TRBD2
TGTGCCAGCAGTTCCCCGGAGACTAGCGGGGGGGATTCCTACGAGCAGTACTTC	CASSSPETSGGDSYEQYF	TRBV2	-	TRBJ2-7	TRBD2
TGTGCCAGCAGTTACACCACAGCAGAAGCTTTCTTT	CASSYTTAEAFF	TRBV6-6	-	TRBJ1-1	-
TGTGCAGCCAAGCCTAGCGGGACCGGGGAGACCCAGTACTTC	CAAKPSGTGETQYF	TRBV7-9	-	TRBJ2-5	TRBD2
TGTGCCTCCGATTCCGGGAGCCCCATTGCAACTAATGAAAAACTGTTTTTT	CASDSGSPIATNEKLFF	TRBV6-4	-	TRBJ1-4	-
TGTGCCAGCAGTTTTCTGCGGATTGAAAAACTGTTTTTT	CASSFLRIEKLFF	TRBV28	-	TRBJ1-4	-